These 27 T cell receptor beta chains share one sample of origin, sequenced in a study of blood T cell repertoires in COVID-19. Sequencing used immunoSEQ multiplex PCR; TCRdb keeps in-frame clones, though not all of them. The sample includes about 240,000 clones, about 85% of them seen just once. Sequenced material: peripheral blood. Receptors originate from a man aged 25 to 40 who had recovered from COVID-19.

This chain joins TRBV3-1 (or the pseudogene TRBV3-2) and TRBJ1-1; TRBD1 agrees at 12 bases. The V gene's germline CDR1 is LGHDT and CDR2 YNNKEL (reference sequence). This CDR3 is 17 amino acids long. V lost 2 bases to trimming and J lost 5 bases; unmatched junction nucleotides: 9. In nucleotides, the CDR3 is TGTGCCAGCAGCCAAACGGGGACAGGGGGCTGGTGGACTGAAGCTTTCTTT. Amino acid sequence: CASSQTGTGGWWTEAFF.

The V gene is TRBV27, the J gene TRBJ2-5; a possible D gene is TRBD2 (5 bases). The CDR3 sequence is 14 residues long. Germline V gene data show CDR1 as MNHEY and CDR2 as SMNVEV (reference sequence). Trimming shortened V by 6 bases and J by 2 bases, and 13 bases separated the two germline ends. The CDR3 coding sequence is TGTGCCAGCAGCACCCGTCGGGAACAAGAGACCCAGTACTTC. Residues: CASSTRREQETQYF.

This clone was found once. The chain has TRBV28 and TRBJ2-7; D remains ambiguous. The CDR3 spans 11 residues. Per germline, CDR1 MDHEN and CDR2 SYDVKM. The germline V and J ends were trimmed by 4 bases and 3 bases, with 4 bases remaining between them. Written as DNA, the CDR3 is TGTGCCAGCAGTTCTAACTACGAGCAGTACGTC. As protein: CASSSNYEQYV.

This clone has ten or more counts. The rearrangement joins TRBV7-8 to TRBJ2-7, with D maybe TRBD1 (5 bases). The CDR3 is made up of 13 amino acids. Trimming removed 1 base from V and 3 bases from J, with 7 bases in between. CDR1 and CDR2 (germline): SGHVS, FQNEAQ. The CDR3 loop reads CASSLGQLYEQYF. Here the CDR3 DNA reads TGTGCCAGCAGCTTAGGACAGCTCTACGAGCAGTACTTC. Based on the CDR3 plus reference TRBV7-8 and TRBJ2-7, the full variable domain is GAGVSQSPRYKVAKRGQDVALRCDPISGHVSLFWYQQALGQGPEFLTYFQNEAQLDKSGLPSDRFFAERPEGSVSTLKIQRTQQEDSAVYLCASSLGQLYEQYFGPGTRLTVT.

The chain carries TRBV11-3 and TRBJ1-1; D unresolved. Trimming took 3 bases from V and 0 from J, leaving 5 bases between them. CDR3 length equals 13 residues. Germline V gene sequence: CDR1 SGHNT, CDR2 YENEEA. The CDR3 is CASSFHMNTEAFF. The DNA of the CDR3 is TGTGCCAGCAGCTTTCACATGAACACTGAAGCTTTCTTT.

A few counts support this clone. The chain links TRBV2 to TRBJ1-1; unclear D gene. The V end lost 4 bases, the J end lost 4 bases, and 13 bases lay between the germline ends. Germline V gene data show CDR1 as SNHLY and CDR2 as FYNNEI. This CDR3 has 14 amino acids. The CDR3 loop is CASSANTRGTEAFF. The CDR3 bases are TGTGCCAGCAGTGCCAACACTCGGGGCACTGAAGCTTTCTTT.

Remarks on this clone: This specimen includes other DNA sequences encoding the same CDR3. The rearrangement uses TRBV5-1 and TRBJ1-4; D possibly corresponds to TRBD1 (5 bases). The CDR3 is 14 amino acids. The V gene's germline CDR1 is SGHRS and CDR2 YFSETQ. V was cut by 0 bases and J by 4 bases, with 7 bases left in between. This CDR3 is CASSLGQNNEKLFF. The CDR3 region has the DNA TGCGCCAGCAGCTTGGGACAGAATAATGAAAAACTGTTTTTT.

V and J are TRBV18 and TRBJ2-5; D remains unclear. The germline V gene has CDR1 KGHSH and CDR2 LQKENI. The CDR3 length is 14 residues. V lost 3 bases to trimming and J lost 7 bases, with 15 bases between them. The CDR3 is CASSPIDSSGTQYF. The DNA for the CDR3 is TGTGCCAGCTCACCGATCGACTCGTCGGGGACCCAGTACTTC.

The chain carries TRBV5-4 and TRBJ1-2; D unclear. CDR1 is SGHNT and CDR2 is YYREEE in the germline V gene (reference sequence). The CDR3 covers 16 residues. V was pared by 4 bases and J by 4 bases, with 20 bases between. The CDR3 spells CASSGGRENKFYGYTF. For the CDR3, the DNA is TGTGCCAGCAGCGGAGGCCGGGAGAATAAATTCTATGGCTACACCTTC.

V is TRBV25-1 and J is TRBJ2-2, with TRBD1 matching 9 bases. Germline V gene lookup returns CDR1 MGHDK and CDR2 SYGVNS. CDR3 size: 16 residues. V lost 0 bases and J lost 6; bases outside the gene matches: 5. The CDR3 region is CASSEYSGTGPGELFF. The CDR3 DNA is TGTGCCAGCAGTGAATATTCCGGGACAGGGCCCGGGGAGCTGTTTTTT.

This clone was recorded a few times. The J gene is TRBJ1-6, the V gene TRBV7-9; D might be TRBD1 (5 bases). V was trimmed by 5 bases and J by 6 bases, leaving 14 bases between them. CDR3 length equals 15 residues. Germline-derived CDR1 and CDR2 are SEHNR and FQNEAQ (reference sequence). The CDR3 nucleotides are TGTGCCAGCAGCCCCTACAGGAGGGGTAATTCACCCCTCCACTTT. Its translation: CASSPYRRGNSPLHF.

CDR3 loop: CASSPTFGSGANVLTF. CDR3 in DNA: TGTGCCAGCAGCCCCACCTTCGGCTCTGGGGCCAACGTCCTGACTTTC. This chain connects TRBV11-2 to TRBJ2-6, with D unresolved. CDR1 is SGHAT and CDR2 is FQNNGV in the germline V gene. The germline V and J ends were trimmed by 5 bases and 0 bases, with 11 bases remaining between them. The CDR3 totals 16 residues.

This clone occurred once. This rearrangement joins TRBV2 to TRBJ2-3; 16 bases match TRBD2. The length of the CDR3 is 18 residues. V was pared by 7 bases and J by 1 base, with 8 bases of the junction left unmatched. Germline V gene lookup returns CDR1 SNHLY and CDR2 FYNNEI. The CDR3 bases are TGTGCCAGCAAGCCGGGACTAGCGGGGGGGCCCGGCACAGATACGCAGTATTTT. It specifies CASKPGLAGGPGTDTQYF.

CDR3 sequence: CASSLGGGDGNQPQHF. In DNA, the CDR3 is TGTGCCAGCAGCTTAGGAGGGGGGGACGGTAATCAGCCCCAGCATTTT. The rearrangement uses TRBV7-2 and TRBJ1-5, with D possibly being TRBD1 (6 bases). Trimming took off 1 base at V and 4 bases at J, with 14 bases between the two ends. Germline assignment: CDR1 SGHTA and CDR2 FQGNSA. The CDR3 contains 16 residues.

This chain joins TRBV4-1 and TRBJ2-3; 8 bases align to TRBD2. The CDR3 contains 15 residues. Germline V gene sequence: CDR1 MGHRA, CDR2 YSYEKL. The V and J ends lost 1 base and 4 bases, in that order; junction bases with no gene match: 4. This CDR3 reads CASSQGGLVADTQYF. CDR3 bases: TGCGCCAGCAGCCAAGGGGGACTAGTGGCAGATACGCAGTATTTT.

The chain has TRBV5-1 and TRBJ2-3; TRBD1 is a possible D gene (5 bases). V lost 4 bases, J lost 2 bases, and 11 bases lay in between. The CDR3 has 14 residues. Germline V gives CDR1 SGHRS, CDR2 YFSETQ. CDR3 region: CASSGRTYTDTQYF. Written as DNA, the CDR3 is TGCGCCAGCAGCGGACGGACATACACAGATACGCAGTATTTT. Drawing the rest from reference TRBV5-1 and TRBJ2-3, the complete variable domain is KAGVTQTPRYLIKTRGQQVTLSCSPISGHRSVSWYQQTPGQGLQFLFEYFSETQRNKGNFPGRFSGRQFSNSRSEMNVSTLELGDSALYLCASSGRTYTDTQYFGPGTRLTVL.

The V gene is TRBV7-2, the J gene TRBJ1-4; the D gene is possibly TRBD1 (5 bases). This CDR3 has 15 amino acids. CDR1 is SGHTA and CDR2 is FQGNSA in the germline V gene. Trimming took off 1 base at V and 8 bases at J, with 14 bases between the two ends. CDR3: CASSLVAGLGEKLFF. The DNA of the CDR3 is TGTGCCAGCAGCTTAGTTGCAGGGCTTGGCGAAAAACTGTTTTTT.

The rearrangement joins TRBV5-8 to TRBJ2-7, with 7 bases that match TRBD2. The CDR3 runs to 14 residues. Germline V lookup: CDR1 SGHTS, CDR2 YDEGEE. Trimming removed 6 bases from V and 2 bases from J; junction bases left unmatched: 8. This CDR3 reads CASTHYGGTYEQYV. The CDR3 nucleotides read TGTGCCAGCACTCATTACGGGGGGACCTACGAGCAGTACGTC.

The genes are TRBV28 and TRBJ1-4, with D possibly being TRBD1 (6 bases). The germline V gene has CDR1 MDHEN and CDR2 SYDVKM. This CDR3 comprises 16 residues. V was pared by 6 bases and J by 5 bases, with 19 bases between. CDR3: CASSLGGVGANEKLFF. CDR3 nucleotides: TGTGCCAGCAGCCTAGGGGGGGTGGGGGCCAATGAAAAACTGTTTTTT. Using reference TRBV28 and TRBJ1-4 for the parts outside the CDR3, the full variable domain is DVKVTQSSRYLVKRTGEKVFLECVQDMDHENMFWYRQDPGLGLRLIYFSYDVKMKEKGDIPEGYSVSREKKERFSLILESASTNQTSMYLCASSLGGVGANEKLFFGSGTQLSVL.

The chain employs TRBV6-2 or TRBV6-3 and TRBJ1-5; D is perhaps TRBD1 (5 bases). The V and J ends lost 0 bases and 6 bases respectively, with 15 bases between them. The CDR3 loop spans 16 amino acids. Germline V gene sequence: CDR1 MNHEY, CDR2 SVGEGT. The CDR3 region has the DNA TGTGCCAGCAGTTACTCGAGGACAACCGGGGGTCAGCCCCAGCATTTT. Encoded protein: CASSYSRTTGGQPQHF.

The V and J genes are TRBV18 and TRBJ2-7; 9 nucleotides line up with TRBD1. The ends lost 1 base at V and 5 bases at J; junction bases unmatched: 6. The CDR3 is made up of 15 amino acids. Germline CDR1 and CDR2: KGHSH and LQKENI. CDR3 DNA sequence: TGTGCCAGCTCACCACAGGGGACAGGGCATAACGAGCAGTACGTC. It translates to CASSPQGTGHNEQYV.

The genes are TRBV9 and TRBJ2-3; 9 nucleotides align to TRBD2. The trim removed 1 base at V and 3 bases at J, leaving 6 bases unmatched. Germline CDR1 SGDLS, CDR2 YYNGEE. This CDR3 is built from 16 residues. In DNA form, the CDR3 reads TGTGCCAGCAGCGTATCAAGGACTAGCGTAACAGATACGCAGTATTTT. Translation: CASSVSRTSVTDTQYF.

This rearrangement joins TRBV5-1 to TRBJ2-5; weak D call: TRBD2 (6 bases). The V end was cut by 7 bases, the J end by 9 bases, with 28 bases between. The CDR3 extends over 16 amino acids. The V gene's germline CDR1 is SGHRS and CDR2 YFSETQ. The CDR3 sequence: CASYLGGTPSQSPQYF. The DNA of the CDR3 is TGCGCCAGCTACCTGGGGGGTACCCCCAGTCAGAGTCCCCAGTACTTC.

As regards this clone: The sample has other DNA sequences that encode this CDR3 too. The chain employs TRBV7-8 and TRBJ1-5; TRBD1 agrees at 7 bases. There are 13 residues in the CDR3. V shed 5 bases, J shed 5 bases, and the junction held 3 bases outside the gene matches. Germline CDR1 and CDR2: SGHVS and FQNEAQ. The CDR3 coding sequence is TGTGCCAGCAGCCGACAGGGCGATCAGCCCCAGCATTTT. Its protein is CASSRQGDQPQHF. Full variable domain (missing parts from reference TRBV7-8 and TRBJ1-5): GAGVSQSPRYKVAKRGQDVALRCDPISGHVSLFWYQQALGQGPEFLTYFQNEAQLDKSGLPSDRFFAERPEGSVSTLKIQRTQQEDSAVYLCASSRQGDQPQHFGDGTRLSIL.

The CDR3 sequence: CASSRDRGSYNEQFF. In nucleotides, the CDR3 is TGTGCCAGCAGCCGGGACAGAGGCTCCTACAATGAGCAGTTCTTC. This rearrangement joins TRBV7-2 to TRBJ2-1; 7 bases map to TRBD1. CDR1 is SGHTA, CDR2 FQGNSA, per germline. J gave up 0 bases and V 5 bases, and 4 bases lay outside the gene matches. CDR3 size: 15 residues.

V and J are TRBV4-2 and TRBJ1-2, with a weak D call TRBD1 (5 bases). V was trimmed by 4 bases and J by 5 bases, leaving 17 bases between them. The length of the CDR3 is 15 residues. Germline V gene lookup returns CDR1 LGHNA and CDR2 YNFKEQ. The CDR3 sequence: CASSPTAQAEYGYTF. CDR3 DNA sequence: TGTGCCAGCAGCCCCACGGCACAGGCTGAATATGGCTACACCTTC.

This rearrangement joins TRBV19 to TRBJ2-7, with a possible D match to TRBD2 (5 bases). Germline V gene sequence: CDR1 LNHDA, CDR2 SQIVND (reference sequence). Trimming removed 2 bases from V and 0 bases from J, with 14 bases in between. This CDR3 region has 16 residues. CDR3 residues: CASSISSLASSYEQYF. CDR3 coding DNA: TGTGCCAGTAGTATATCTAGCTTAGCTAGCTCCTACGAGCAGTACTTC. Complete variable domain (other parts from reference TRBV19 and TRBJ2-7): DGGITQSPKYLFRKEGQNVTLSCEQNLNHDAMYWYRQDPGQGLRLIYYSQIVNDFQKGDIAEGYSVSREKKESFPLTVTSAQKNPTAFYLCASSISSLASSYEQYFGPGTRLTVT.